This passage covers 8 T cell receptor beta chains from one sample sequenced in a study of T cells in Graves' hyperthyroidism and ophthalmopathy. Amplified regions were TCR beta CDR3 sequences from RNA transcripts. TCR CDR3 underwent first-round RT-PCR with the HTBI primer set. MiXCR, run by TCRdb on the multiplex PCR reads, gives a single entry per CDR3 protein. This sample yields some 650,000 distinct CDR3 sequences, of which 16% are seen a single time; 2.5% to 4% belongs to the top ten. The sample taken for sequencing was blood. These receptors came from a woman in her 40s with Graves' ophthalmopathy.

This clonotype was recorded a few times. V is TRBV19 and J is TRBJ2-1, with D maybe TRBD1 (5 bases). V lost 4 bases, J lost 6 bases, and 10 bases lay in between. Germline CDR1 and CDR2: LNHDA and SQIVND (reference sequence). The CDR3 has 13 residues. The CDR3 DNA is TGTGCCAGTAGTAGCACAGGTACCAATGAGCAGTTCTTC. Encoded protein: CASSSTGTNEQFF.

This sequence joins TRBV28 and TRBJ1-1; D unclear. V was pared by 5 bases and J by 1 base, with 14 bases between. CDR1 MDHEN and CDR2 SYDVKM come from the germline V gene. The CDR3 has 15 amino acids. The CDR3 sequence is CASSPGEFRNTEAFF. The CDR3 nucleotides are TGTGCCAGCAGTCCCGGTGAGTTCAGGAACACTGAAGCTTTCTTT. Supplemented by reference TRBV28 and TRBJ1-1, the full variable domain reads DVKVTQSSRYLVKRTGEKVFLECVQDMDHENMFWYRQDPGLGLRLIYFSYDVKMKEKGDIPEGYSVSREKKERFSLILESASTNQTSMYLCASSPGEFRNTEAFFGQGTRLTVV.

This chain joins TRBV4-2 and TRBJ1-1; TRBD1 is a possible D gene (5 bases). The CDR3 covers 14 residues. Trimming stripped 2 bases from V and 7 bases from J, with 14 bases between. Per germline, CDR1 LGHNA and CDR2 YNFKEQ. The CDR3 DNA follows: TGTGCCAGCAGCCAAAGCCCGGGGGGGTATGAAGCTTTCTTT. It encodes CASSQSPGGYEAFF.

V and J are TRBV28 and TRBJ2-4; D is possibly TRBD1 (5 bases). V lost 8 bases, J lost 0 bases, and 14 bases lay in between. Germline V gene lookup returns CDR1 MDHEN and CDR2 SYDVKM. This CDR3 is 15 amino acids long. This chain's CDR3 is CASGKTGLAKNIQYF. In DNA form, the CDR3 reads TGTGCCAGCGGTAAAACAGGTCTAGCCAAAAACATTCAGTACTTC.

This clonotype has more than one count but fewer than ten. The chain combines TRBV10-3 with TRBJ2-1; 9 nucleotides line up with TRBD2. The CDR3 extends over 16 amino acids. Germline trimming cut 4 bases from V and 5 bases from J; bases unmatched to any gene: 9. The germline V gene has CDR1 ENHRY and CDR2 SYGVKD. This chain's CDR3 is CAISGQRLAADNEQFF. The CDR3 DNA follows: TGTGCCATCAGTGGACAGAGACTAGCGGCGGACAATGAGCAGTTCTTC.

Turning to this clonotype: Since a much larger clone is just one base distant, this may be a read error. The chain uses TRBV12-5 and TRBJ2-3; 9 bases are a match to TRBD1. Germline loops: CDR1 LGHNT, CDR2 FRNRAP. The CDR3 is made up of 14 amino acids. CDR3 loop: CASGGTGPTDRQYF. Here the CDR3 DNA reads TGTGCTAGTGGAGGGACAGGGCCTACAGATAGGCAGTATTTT.

This rearrangement joins TRBV7-9 to TRBJ1-1, with 9 nucleotides matching TRBD1. Germline V lookup: CDR1 SEHNR, CDR2 FQNEAQ (reference sequence). CDR3 length: 14 amino acids. J was trimmed by 4 bases and V by 5 bases; bases with no gene match: 5. CDR3 amino acids: CASSATGGITEAFF. CDR3 DNA: TGTGCCAGCAGCGCGACAGGGGGTATCACTGAAGCTTTCTTT.

This clonotype was seen at least ten times. The CDR3 protein is CASSWDRGNEQYF. CDR3 bases: TGTGCCAGCAGCTGGGACAGGGGAAACGAGCAGTACTTC. The chain uses TRBV2 and TRBJ2-7; the match to TRBD1 covers 10 bases. Germline loops: CDR1 SNHLY, CDR2 FYNNEI. This CDR3 is built from 13 residues. J gave up 5 bases and V 6 bases, and 4 bases lay outside the gene matches.